The 14 T cell receptor beta chains given below trace back to one sample, sequenced in a study of blood T cell repertoires in COVID-19. Clones were read by immunoSEQ multiplex PCR, and TCRdb kept only the in-frame ones, dropping some. The sample carries around 430,000 clones, about 91% recorded once. The sample was peripheral blood. Every receptor here comes from a woman in her 50s with COVID-19, enrolled during active disease.

V usage is TRBV30 and J usage is TRBJ2-2; 7 bases are a match to TRBD2. The CDR3 is made up of 13 amino acids. Looked up from germline, CDR1 is GTSNPN and CDR2 is SVGIG (reference sequence). The ends lost 2 bases at V and 5 bases at J; junction bases unmatched: 2. The CDR3 region is CAWSPGGTGELFF. CDR3 bases: TGTGCCTGGAGTCCCGGGGGGACCGGGGAGCTGTTTTTT.

Worth noting for this clone: Other nucleotide sequences from this sample produce the same CDR3. The V gene is TRBV6-5, the J gene TRBJ1-2; possible D gene TRBD1, 5 bases. Trimming pared 6 bases from V and 3 bases from J, leaving 11 bases between. Looked up from germline, CDR1 is MNHEY and CDR2 is SVGAGI. The CDR3 is 13 residues long. For the CDR3, the DNA is TGTGCCAGCAGGGGGCCGGGGGACTATGGCTACACCTTC. Translating gives CASRGPGDYGYTF.

The chain carries TRBV5-1 and TRBJ1-2; perhaps TRBD1 as D (5 bases). The CDR3 is 15 amino acids. Trimming took off 3 bases at V and 7 bases at J, with 19 bases between the two ends. Germline values: CDR1 SGHRS, CDR2 YFSETQ. CDR3 bases: TGCGCCAGCAGCTGGGGCGTCCCAGGTGAGGCTGGCTACACCTTC. Protein: CASSWGVPGEAGYTF.

The chain links TRBV27 to TRBJ2-2; D not certain. The germline V and J ends were trimmed by 6 bases and 4 bases, with 3 bases remaining between them. This CDR3 contains 11 residues. CDR1 and CDR2 (germline): MNHEY, SMNVEV (reference sequence). Here the CDR3 reads CASSRTGELFF. CDR3 in DNA: TGTGCCAGCAGCCGCACCGGGGAGCTGTTTTTT.

The chain carries TRBV30 and TRBJ2-5; 7 bases are shared with TRBD2. The J segment lost 10 bases and the V segment lost 5 bases, leaving 13 bases of the junction unmatched. This CDR3 has 13 residues. The germline gives CDR1 GTSNPN, CDR2 SVGIG (reference sequence). As DNA, the CDR3 is TGTGCCTGGGAAGCTTTAGTTGGGGGGGACCAGTACTTC. This sequence encodes CAWEALVGGDQYF. The full variable domain, completed using reference TRBV30 and TRBJ2-5, is SQTIHQWPATLVQPVGSPLSLECTVEGTSNPNLYWYRQAAGRGLQLLFYSVGIGQISSEVPQNLSASRPQDRQFILSSKKLLLSDSGFYLCAWEALVGGDQYFGPGTRLLVL.

This clone came up once. The chain joins TRBV5-1 to TRBJ2-3; 9 bases map to TRBD2. The CDR3 extends over 16 amino acids. The trim removed 4 bases at V and 2 bases at J, leaving 8 bases unmatched. The germline V gene has CDR1 SGHRS and CDR2 YFSETQ. As DNA, the CDR3 is TGCGCCAGCAGCCCCAGAAGCGGGGGGTCCACAGATACGCAGTATTTT. Its translation is CASSPRSGGSTDTQYF.

The genes are TRBV6-5 and TRBJ1-1; possible D gene TRBD1, 5 bases. Trimming removed 7 bases from V and 1 base from J, with 16 bases in between. Germline assignment: CDR1 MNHEY and CDR2 SVGAGI. This CDR3 comprises 15 residues. The CDR3 reads CASTPMPRANTEAFF. As DNA, the CDR3 is TGTGCCAGCACTCCAATGCCCAGGGCGAACACTGAAGCTTTCTTT.

The rearrangement links TRBV10-1 to TRBJ1-2; D may be TRBD1 (6 bases). Trimming took off 0 bases at V and 4 bases at J, with 9 bases between the two ends. CDR1 is WNHNN and CDR2 is SYGVQD in the germline V gene (reference sequence). This CDR3 has 14 amino acids. The CDR3 sequence is CASSESGAPYGYTF. The CDR3 DNA sequence: TGCGCCAGCAGTGAGTCGGGGGCTCCCTATGGCTACACCTTC.

The chain combines TRBV9 with TRBJ2-2; TRBD2 matches at 10 bases. The ends lost 0 bases at V and 7 bases at J; junction bases unmatched: 6. This CDR3 region has 16 residues. Per the germline V gene, CDR1 is SGDLS and CDR2 is YYNGEE. The CDR3 region has the DNA TGTGCCAGCAGCGTAGGGTTCACTAGCGGGGTCGGGGAGCTGTTTTTT. It translates to CASSVGFTSGVGELFF.

The chain uses TRBV10-1 and TRBJ2-1, with D possibly matching TRBD2 (6 bases). The ends were cut back, 10 bases at V and 8 bases at J, with 15 bases in the middle. Per germline, CDR1 WNHNN and CDR2 SYGVQD (reference sequence). This CDR3 has 12 residues. This chain's CDR3 is CATSTSPDEQFF. The CDR3 coding sequence is TGCGCCACCTCAACTAGCCCCGATGAGCAGTTCTTC.

The J gene is TRBJ2-7, the V gene TRBV19; 9 bases line up with TRBD1. V dropped 7 bases and J dropped 4; count of bases not matched to a gene: 11. This CDR3 spans 15 amino acids. In germline, CDR1 is LNHDA, CDR2 SQIVND (reference sequence). In DNA, the CDR3 is TGTGCCAGTAAACCGGGACAGGGATCAACTTACGAGCAGTACTTC. Its translation is CASKPGQGSTYEQYF.

The rearrangement links TRBV6-5 to TRBJ2-1, with 8 bases that match TRBD2. This CDR3 has 15 amino acids. Trimming took 10 bases from V and 3 from J; bases not matched to a gene: 11. Germline V gene lookup returns CDR1 MNHEY and CDR2 SVGAGI. CDR3 nucleotide sequence: TGTGCCATCCCGAATCTAGCGGGTGTCTACAATGAGCAGTTCTTC. This encodes CAIPNLAGVYNEQFF.

The chain employs TRBV9 and TRBJ2-3, with TRBD2 identical over 8 bases. The V gene's germline CDR1 is SGDLS and CDR2 YYNGEE. The CDR3 is 16 amino acids. V gave up 1 base and J gave up 2 bases; unmatched junction bases: 6. The CDR3 coding sequence is TGTGCCAGCAGCGTATTTGGTAGCGGGGTCACAGATACGCAGTATTTT. It yields the protein CASSVFGSGVTDTQYF.

The chain combines TRBV5-1 with TRBJ1-1; no firm D call. V lost 4 bases and J lost 4, with 11 bases in between. This CDR3 is 13 amino acids long. Germline V gene data show CDR1 as SGHRS and CDR2 as YFSETQ. The CDR3 DNA sequence: TGCGCCAGCAGCACGGACGGGAGCACTGAAGCTTTCTTT. Translation gives CASSTDGSTEAFF.